The text below deals with one T cell receptor (beta chain). The germline V and J ends were trimmed by 0 bases and 11 bases, with 11 bases remaining between them. The CDR3 has 13 residues. Looked up from germline, CDR1 is SNHLY and CDR2 is FYNNEI. How the authors handled the data: Amplification with reference gene primers provided the estimates of nucleated cell counts. The method was immunoSEQ multiplex PCR; TCRdb's version includes in-frame clones alone and lacks a portion of them. From that table come the V and J calls and clone size; the DNA was used to work out D and trimming. The repertoire includes about 73,000 clones, over 65% of them detected once, and roughly 4.5% sits in the top ten. This sample is drawn from a study of blood T cell repertoires in COVID-19. About the research overall: In each case, the material was cDNA or gDNA derived from T cells, B-cell-depleted T cells, or PBMCs.

This sequence joins TRBV2 and TRBJ2-1, with D unclear. Sequenced: peripheral blood. The clonotype originates from a woman aged 60-75 years with acute or convalescent COVID-19. The CDR3 protein is CASSEALRAQQFF. CDR3 nucleotide sequence: TGTGCCAGCAGTGAAGCGCTTCGCGCCCAGCAGTTCTTC.